This T cell receptor beta chain derives from a study of CD8 T cells in ankylosing spondylitis. Points from the study as a whole: Seemingly characteristic of ankylosing spondylitis blood was a TCR beta motif consisting of about 8 highly homologous variants.

This clonotype came up a few times. Its antigen remains unidentified. A single record per CDR3 protein comes from TCRdb applying MiXCR to the 5' RACE reads. The table lists some 700,000 distinct CDR3 sequences, 15% to 20% of them singletons. The clonotype comes from a male donor with ankylosing spondylitis. Sequencing used blood, either unsorted or a sorted T cell fraction (not recorded which).

The CDR3 DNA sequence: TGTGCCAGCAGCCAAGAGCAGGGAGTCACTGAAGCTTTCTTT. Its protein product is CASSQEQGVTEAFF. The V and J genes are TRBV3-1 and TRBJ1-1; possibly TRBD1 for D (5 bases). CDR3 size: 14 residues. The V gene lost 0 bases and the J gene lost 4 bases, with 9 bases spanning the gap. Germline V gene lookup returns CDR1 LGHDT and CDR2 YNNKEL (reference sequence).